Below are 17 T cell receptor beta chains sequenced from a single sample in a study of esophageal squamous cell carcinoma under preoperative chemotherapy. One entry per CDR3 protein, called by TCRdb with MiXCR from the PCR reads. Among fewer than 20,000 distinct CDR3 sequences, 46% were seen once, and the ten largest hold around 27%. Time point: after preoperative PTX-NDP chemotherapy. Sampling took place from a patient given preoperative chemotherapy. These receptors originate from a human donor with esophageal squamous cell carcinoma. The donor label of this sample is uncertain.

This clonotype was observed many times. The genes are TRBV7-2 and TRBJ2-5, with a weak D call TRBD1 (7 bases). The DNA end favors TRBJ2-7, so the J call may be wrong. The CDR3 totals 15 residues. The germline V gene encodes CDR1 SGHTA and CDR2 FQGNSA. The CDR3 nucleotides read TGTGCCAGCAGCTCGACAGGGTGGGAGCGGGCCGAGCAGTACTTC. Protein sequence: CASSSTGWERAEQYF.

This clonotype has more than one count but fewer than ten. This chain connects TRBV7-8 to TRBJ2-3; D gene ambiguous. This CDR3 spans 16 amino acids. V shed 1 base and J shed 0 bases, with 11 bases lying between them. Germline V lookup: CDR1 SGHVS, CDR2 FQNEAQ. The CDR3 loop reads CASSLEARLSTDTQYF. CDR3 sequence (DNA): TGTGCCAGCAGCTTAGAGGCTAGACTTAGCACAGATACGCAGTATTTT.

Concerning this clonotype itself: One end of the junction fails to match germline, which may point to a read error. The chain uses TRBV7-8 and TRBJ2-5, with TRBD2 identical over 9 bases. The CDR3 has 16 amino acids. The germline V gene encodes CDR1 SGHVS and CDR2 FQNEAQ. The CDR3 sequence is CASSVLAGVKPETQYF. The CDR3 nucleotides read TGTGCCAGCAGCGTACTAGCGGGCGTGAAGCCAGAGACCCAGTACTTT.

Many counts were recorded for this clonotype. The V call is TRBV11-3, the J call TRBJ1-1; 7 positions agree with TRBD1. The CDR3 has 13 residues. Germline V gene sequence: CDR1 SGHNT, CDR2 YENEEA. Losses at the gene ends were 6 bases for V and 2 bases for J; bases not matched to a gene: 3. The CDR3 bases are TGTGCCAGCAGTTGGGACAGTAACACTGAAGCTTTCTTT. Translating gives CASSWDSNTEAFF.

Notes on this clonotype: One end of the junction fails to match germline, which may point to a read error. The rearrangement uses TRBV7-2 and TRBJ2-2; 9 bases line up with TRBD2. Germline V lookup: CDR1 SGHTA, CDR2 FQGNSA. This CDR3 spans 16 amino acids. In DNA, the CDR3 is TGTGCCAGCAGTTTAGTAGCGGGGGCGAACACCGGGGAGCTGTTTTTT. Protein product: CASSLVAGANTGELFF.

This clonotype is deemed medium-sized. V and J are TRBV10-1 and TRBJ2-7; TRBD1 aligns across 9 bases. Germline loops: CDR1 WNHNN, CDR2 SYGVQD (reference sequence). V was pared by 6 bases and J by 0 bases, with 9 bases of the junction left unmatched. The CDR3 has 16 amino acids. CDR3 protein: CASRERTGVPSYEQYF. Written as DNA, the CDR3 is TGCGCCAGCAGGGAAAGGACAGGGGTCCCCTCCTACGAGCAGTACTTC.

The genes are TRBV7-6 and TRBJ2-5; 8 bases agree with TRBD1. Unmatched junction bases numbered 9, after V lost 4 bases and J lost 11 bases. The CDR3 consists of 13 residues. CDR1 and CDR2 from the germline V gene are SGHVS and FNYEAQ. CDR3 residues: CASSSRDRGEQYF. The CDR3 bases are TGTGCCAGCAGCTCCCGCGACAGGGGTGAGCAGTACTTC.

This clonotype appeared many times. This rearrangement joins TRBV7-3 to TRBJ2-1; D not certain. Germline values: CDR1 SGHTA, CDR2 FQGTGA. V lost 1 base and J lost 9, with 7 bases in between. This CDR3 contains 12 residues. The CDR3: CASSLSDGEQFF. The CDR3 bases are TGTGCCAGCAGCTTAAGTGATGGTGAGCAGTTCTTC.

The CDR3: CASSLVAGSVGEQYF. CDR3 nucleotides: TGTGCCAGCAGCTTGGTGGCGGGTAGCGTGGGTGAGCAGTACTTC. The chain employs TRBV7-8 and TRBJ2-5; possibly TRBD2 for D (5 bases). The CDR3 extends over 15 amino acids. V lost 3 bases and J 11 bases, leaving 22 bases between the germline ends. The germline V gene has CDR1 SGHVS and CDR2 FQNEAQ.

The CDR3 protein is CASSLGGPGGWNEQFF. The CDR3 region has the DNA TGTGCCAGCAGCTTAGGAGGTCCAGGGGGCTGGAATGAGCAGTTCTTC. The chain recombines TRBV7-2 with TRBJ2-1; 8 nucleotides agree with TRBD1. There are 16 residues in the CDR3. The germline V gene encodes CDR1 SGHTA and CDR2 FQGNSA. The V segment lost 1 base and the J segment 7 bases; nucleotides outside the gene matches: 9. Full variable domain (missing parts from reference TRBV7-2 and TRBJ2-1): GAGVSQSPSNKVTEKGKDVELRCDPISGHTALYWYRQSLGQGLEFLIYFQGNSAPDKSGLPSDRFSAERTGGSVSTLTIQRTQQEDSAVYLCASSLGGPGGWNEQFFGPGTRLTVL.

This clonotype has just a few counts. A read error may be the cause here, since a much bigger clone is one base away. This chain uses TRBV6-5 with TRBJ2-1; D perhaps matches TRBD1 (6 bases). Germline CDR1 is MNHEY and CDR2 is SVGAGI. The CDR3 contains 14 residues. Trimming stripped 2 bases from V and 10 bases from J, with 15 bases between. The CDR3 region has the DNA TGTGCCAGCAGTTACGGGGACAAAACCTACGAGCAGTTCTTC. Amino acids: CASSYGDKTYEQFF.

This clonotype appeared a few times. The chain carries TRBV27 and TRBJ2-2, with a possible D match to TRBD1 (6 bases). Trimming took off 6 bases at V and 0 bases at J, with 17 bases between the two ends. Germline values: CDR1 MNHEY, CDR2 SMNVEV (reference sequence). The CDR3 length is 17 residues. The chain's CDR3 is CASRPLRTATNTGELFF. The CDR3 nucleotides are TGTGCCAGCAGGCCCCTCCGGACAGCTACGAACACCGGGGAGCTGTTTTTT.

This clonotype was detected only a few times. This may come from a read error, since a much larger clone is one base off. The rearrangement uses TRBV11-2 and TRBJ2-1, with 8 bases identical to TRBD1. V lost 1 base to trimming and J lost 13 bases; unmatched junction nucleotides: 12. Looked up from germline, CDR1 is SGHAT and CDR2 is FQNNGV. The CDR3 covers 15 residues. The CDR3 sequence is CASSLVPDRVMTQFF. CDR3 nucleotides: TGTGCCAGCAGCTTAGTCCCGGACAGGGTAATGACCCAGTTCTTC. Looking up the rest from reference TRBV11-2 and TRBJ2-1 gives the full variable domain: EAGVAQSPRYKIIEKRQSVAFWCNPISGHATLYWYQQILGQGPKLLIQFQNNGVVDDSQLPKDRFSAERLKGVDSTLKIQPAKLEDSAVYLCASSLVPDRVMTQFFGPGTRLTVL.

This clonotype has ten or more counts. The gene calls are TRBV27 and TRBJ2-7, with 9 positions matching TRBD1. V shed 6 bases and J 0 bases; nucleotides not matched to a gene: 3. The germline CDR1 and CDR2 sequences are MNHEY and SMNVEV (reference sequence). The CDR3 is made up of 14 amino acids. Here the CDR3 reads CASSLDRGSYEQYF. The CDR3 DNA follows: TGTGCCAGCAGCTTGGACAGGGGCTCCTACGAGCAGTACTTC.

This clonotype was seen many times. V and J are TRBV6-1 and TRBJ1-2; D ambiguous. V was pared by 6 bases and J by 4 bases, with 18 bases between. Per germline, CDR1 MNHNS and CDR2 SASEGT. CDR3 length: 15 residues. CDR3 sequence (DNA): TGTGCCAGCAGGGTCGCACCCGGGGTTTCCTATGGCTACACCTTC. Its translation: CASRVAPGVSYGYTF.

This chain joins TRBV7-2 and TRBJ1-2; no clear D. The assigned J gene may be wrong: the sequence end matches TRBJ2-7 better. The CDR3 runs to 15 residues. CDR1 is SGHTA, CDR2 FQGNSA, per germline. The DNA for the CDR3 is TGTGCCAGCAGCTTAGTCCCCCAGGTCGAATACGAGCAGTACTTC. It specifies CASSLVPQVEYEQYF.

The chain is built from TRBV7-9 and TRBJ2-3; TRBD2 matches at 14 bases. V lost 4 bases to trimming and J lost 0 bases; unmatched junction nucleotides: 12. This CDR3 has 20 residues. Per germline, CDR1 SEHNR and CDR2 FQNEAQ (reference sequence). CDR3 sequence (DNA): TGTGCCAGCAGCTCCAGTCCCGGGACTAGCGGGGGCTCTAGCACAGATACGCAGTATTTT. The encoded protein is CASSSSPGTSGGSSTDTQYF. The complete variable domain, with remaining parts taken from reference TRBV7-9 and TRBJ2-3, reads DTGVSQNPRHKITKRGQNVTFRCDPISEHNRLYWYRQTLGQGPEFLTYFQNEAQLEKSRLLSDRFSAERPKGSFSTLEIQRTEQGDSAMYLCASSSSPGTSGGSSTDTQYFGPGTRLTVL.